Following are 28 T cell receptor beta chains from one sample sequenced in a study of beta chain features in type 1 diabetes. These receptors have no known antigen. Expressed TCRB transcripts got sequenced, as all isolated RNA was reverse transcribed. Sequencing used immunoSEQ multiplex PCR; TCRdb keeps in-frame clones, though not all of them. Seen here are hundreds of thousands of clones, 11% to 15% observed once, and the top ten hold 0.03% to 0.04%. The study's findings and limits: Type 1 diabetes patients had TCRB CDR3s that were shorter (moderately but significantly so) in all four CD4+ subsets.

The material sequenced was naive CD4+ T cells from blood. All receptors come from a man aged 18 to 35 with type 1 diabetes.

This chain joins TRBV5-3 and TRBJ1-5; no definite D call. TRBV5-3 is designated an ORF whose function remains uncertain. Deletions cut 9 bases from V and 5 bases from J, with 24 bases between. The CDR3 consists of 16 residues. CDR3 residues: CAIMTGEVFFHQPQHF. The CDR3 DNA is TGTGCCATAATGACGGGAGAGGTCTTTTTCCATCAGCCCCAGCATTTT.

CDR3 sequence reads: CAWRGQGDSPLHF. CDR3 in DNA: TGTGCCTGGAGGGGACAGGGCGATTCACCCCTCCACTTT. The chain couples TRBV30 to TRBJ1-6; 9 bases fit TRBD1. Trimming cost V 3 bases and J 8 bases; bases outside gene matches: 2. Germline CDR1 is GTSNPN and CDR2 is SVGIG (reference sequence). The CDR3 is 13 amino acids.

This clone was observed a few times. CDR3 protein: CASSEALRAEAFF. CDR3 nucleotides: TGTGCCAGCAGTGAAGCGCTCCGGGCTGAAGCTTTCTTT. J is TRBJ1-1 and V is TRBV6-5; unclear D gene. The CDR3 runs to 13 residues. Trimming took 5 bases from V and 6 from J, leaving 13 bases between them. The germline V gene encodes CDR1 MNHEY and CDR2 SVGAGI.

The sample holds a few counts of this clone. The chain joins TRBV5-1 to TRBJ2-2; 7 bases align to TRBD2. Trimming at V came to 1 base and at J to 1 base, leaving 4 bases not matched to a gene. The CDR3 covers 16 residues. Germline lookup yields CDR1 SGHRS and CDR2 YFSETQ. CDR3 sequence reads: CASSLWLAENTGELFF. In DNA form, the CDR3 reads TGCGCCAGCAGCTTGTGGCTAGCGGAGAACACCGGGGAGCTGTTTTTT.

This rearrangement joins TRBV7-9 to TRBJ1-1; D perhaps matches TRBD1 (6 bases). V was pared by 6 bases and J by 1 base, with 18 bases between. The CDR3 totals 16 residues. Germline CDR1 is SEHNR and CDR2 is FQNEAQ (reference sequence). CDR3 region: CASRPTGYDKNTEAFF. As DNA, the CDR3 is TGTGCCAGCAGACCCACAGGGTACGACAAGAACACTGAAGCTTTCTTT.

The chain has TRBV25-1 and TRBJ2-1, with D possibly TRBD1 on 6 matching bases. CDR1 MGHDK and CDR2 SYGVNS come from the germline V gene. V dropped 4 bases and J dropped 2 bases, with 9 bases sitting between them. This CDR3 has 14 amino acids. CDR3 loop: CASSAGETYNEQFF. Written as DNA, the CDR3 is TGTGCCAGCAGTGCAGGGGAGACCTACAATGAGCAGTTCTTC. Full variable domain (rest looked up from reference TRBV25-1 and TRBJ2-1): EADIYQTPRYLVIGTGKKITLECSQTMGHDKMYWYQQDPGMELHLIHYSYGVNSTEKGDLSSESTVSRIRTEHFPLTLESARPSHTSQYLCASSAGETYNEQFFGPGTRLTVL.

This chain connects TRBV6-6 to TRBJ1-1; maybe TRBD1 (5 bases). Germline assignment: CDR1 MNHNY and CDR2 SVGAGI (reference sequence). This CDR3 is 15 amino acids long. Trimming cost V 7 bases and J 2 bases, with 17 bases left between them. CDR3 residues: CASTLFSGANTEAFF. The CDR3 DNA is TGTGCCAGCACCCTCTTTTCCGGGGCAAACACTGAAGCTTTCTTT.

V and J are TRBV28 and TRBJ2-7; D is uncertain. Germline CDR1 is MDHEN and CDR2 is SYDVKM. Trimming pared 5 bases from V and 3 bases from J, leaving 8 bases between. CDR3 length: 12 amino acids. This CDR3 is CASSTAHYEQYF. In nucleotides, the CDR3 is TGTGCCAGCAGTACAGCCCACTACGAGCAGTACTTC.

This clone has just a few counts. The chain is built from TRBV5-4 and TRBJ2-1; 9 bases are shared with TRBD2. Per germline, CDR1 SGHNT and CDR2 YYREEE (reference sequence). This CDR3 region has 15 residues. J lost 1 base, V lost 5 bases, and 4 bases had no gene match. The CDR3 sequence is CASRVAGASYNEQFF. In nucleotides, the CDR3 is TGTGCCAGCAGAGTAGCGGGAGCATCCTACAATGAGCAGTTCTTC.

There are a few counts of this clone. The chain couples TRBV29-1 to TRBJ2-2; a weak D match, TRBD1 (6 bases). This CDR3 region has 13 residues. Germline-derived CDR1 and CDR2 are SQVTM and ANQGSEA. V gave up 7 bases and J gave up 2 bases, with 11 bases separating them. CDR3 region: CSAGTRNTGELFF. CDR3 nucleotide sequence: TGCAGCGCCGGGACACGAAACACCGGGGAGCTGTTTTTT.

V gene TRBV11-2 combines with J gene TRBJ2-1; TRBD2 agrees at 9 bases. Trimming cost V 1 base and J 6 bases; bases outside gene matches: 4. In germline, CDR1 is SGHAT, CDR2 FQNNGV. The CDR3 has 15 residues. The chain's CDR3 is CASSLVGLASNEQFF. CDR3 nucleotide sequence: TGTGCCAGCAGCTTAGTAGGACTAGCGTCCAATGAGCAGTTCTTC. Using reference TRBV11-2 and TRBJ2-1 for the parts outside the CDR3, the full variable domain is EAGVAQSPRYKIIEKRQSVAFWCNPISGHATLYWYQQILGQGPKLLIQFQNNGVVDDSQLPKDRFSAERLKGVDSTLKIQPAKLEDSAVYLCASSLVGLASNEQFFGPGTRLTVL.

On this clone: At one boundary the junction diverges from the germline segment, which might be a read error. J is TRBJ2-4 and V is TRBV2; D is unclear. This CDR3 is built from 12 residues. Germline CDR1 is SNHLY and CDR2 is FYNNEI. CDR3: CASSENSRWNCF. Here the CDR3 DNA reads TGTGCCAGCAGTGAAAATAGTAGGTGGAACTGCTTC.

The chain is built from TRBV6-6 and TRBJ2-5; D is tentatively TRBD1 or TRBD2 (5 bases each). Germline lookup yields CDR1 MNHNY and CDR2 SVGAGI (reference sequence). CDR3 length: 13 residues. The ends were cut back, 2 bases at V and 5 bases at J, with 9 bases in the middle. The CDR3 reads CASSYEGSETQYF. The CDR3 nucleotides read TGTGCCAGCAGTTACGAGGGGTCGGAGACCCAGTACTTC.

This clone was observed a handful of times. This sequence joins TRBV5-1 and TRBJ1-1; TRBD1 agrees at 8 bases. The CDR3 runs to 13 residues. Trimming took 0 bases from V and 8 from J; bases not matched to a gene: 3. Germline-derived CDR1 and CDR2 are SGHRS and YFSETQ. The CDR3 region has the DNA TGCGCCAGCAGCTTGGATGGACAGGGAGAAGCTTTCTTT. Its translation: CASSLDGQGEAFF. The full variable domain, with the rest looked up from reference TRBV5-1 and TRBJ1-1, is KAGVTQTPRYLIKTRGQQVTLSCSPISGHRSVSWYQQTPGQGLQFLFEYFSETQRNKGNFPGRFSGRQFSNSRSEMNVSTLELGDSALYLCASSLDGQGEAFFGQGTRLTVV.

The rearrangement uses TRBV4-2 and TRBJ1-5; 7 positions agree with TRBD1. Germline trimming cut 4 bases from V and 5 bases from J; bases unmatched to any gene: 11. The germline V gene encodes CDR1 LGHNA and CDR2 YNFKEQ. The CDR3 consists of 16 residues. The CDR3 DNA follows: TGTGCCAGCAGCCGAGTAGACAGGGAGTCCTATCAGCCCCAGCATTTT. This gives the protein CASSRVDRESYQPQHF.

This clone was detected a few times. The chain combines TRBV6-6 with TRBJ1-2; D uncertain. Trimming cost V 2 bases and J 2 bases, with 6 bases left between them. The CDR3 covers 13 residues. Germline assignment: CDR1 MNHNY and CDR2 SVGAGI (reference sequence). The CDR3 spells CASSYLTNYGYTF. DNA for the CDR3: TGTGCCAGCAGTTACCTTACAAACTATGGCTACACCTTC.

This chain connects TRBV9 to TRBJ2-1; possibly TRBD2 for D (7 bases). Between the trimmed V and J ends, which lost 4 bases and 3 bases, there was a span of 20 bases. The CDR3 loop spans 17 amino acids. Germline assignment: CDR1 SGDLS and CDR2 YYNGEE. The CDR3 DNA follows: TGTGCCAGCAGCCGCATATCGGGGGGCAACAACTACAATGAGCAGTTCTTC. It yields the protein CASSRISGGNNYNEQFF.

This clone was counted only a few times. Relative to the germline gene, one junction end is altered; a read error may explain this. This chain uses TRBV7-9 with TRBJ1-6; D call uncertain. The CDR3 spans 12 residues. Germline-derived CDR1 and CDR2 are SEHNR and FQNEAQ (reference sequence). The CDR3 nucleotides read TGTGCCAGCAGCTTAGATAACGGCCCCGGGAACTTT. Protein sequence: CASSLDNGPGNF.

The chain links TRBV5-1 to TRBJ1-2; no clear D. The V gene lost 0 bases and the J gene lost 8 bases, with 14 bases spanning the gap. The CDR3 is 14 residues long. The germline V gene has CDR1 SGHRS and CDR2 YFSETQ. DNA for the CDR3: TGCGCCAGCAGCTTGGTGATTGGAGAGGAGGGCTACACCTTC. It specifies CASSLVIGEEGYTF.

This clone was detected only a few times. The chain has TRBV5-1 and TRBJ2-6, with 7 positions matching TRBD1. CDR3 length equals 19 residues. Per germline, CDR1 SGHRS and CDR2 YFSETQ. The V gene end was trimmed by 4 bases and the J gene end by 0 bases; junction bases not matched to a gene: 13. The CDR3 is CASSGFSGTALSGANVLTF. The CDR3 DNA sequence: TGCGCCAGCAGCGGCTTTTCCGGGACAGCTCTCTCTGGGGCCAACGTCCTGACTTTC.

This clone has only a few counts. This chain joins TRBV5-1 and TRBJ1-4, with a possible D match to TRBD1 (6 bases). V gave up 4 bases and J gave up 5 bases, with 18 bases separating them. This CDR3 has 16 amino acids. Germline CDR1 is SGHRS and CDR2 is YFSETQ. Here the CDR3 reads CASSRSQTGGNEKLFF. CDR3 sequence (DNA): TGCGCCAGCAGCCGTTCACAGACAGGCGGGAATGAAAAACTGTTTTTT.

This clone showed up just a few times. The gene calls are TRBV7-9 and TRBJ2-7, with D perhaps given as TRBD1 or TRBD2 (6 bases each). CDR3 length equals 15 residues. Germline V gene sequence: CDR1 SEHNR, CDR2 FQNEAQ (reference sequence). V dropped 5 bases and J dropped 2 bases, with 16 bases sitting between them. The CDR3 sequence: CASSLRGGTAYEQYF. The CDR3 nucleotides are TGTGCCAGCAGCCTCAGAGGGGGGACTGCCTACGAGCAGTACTTC.

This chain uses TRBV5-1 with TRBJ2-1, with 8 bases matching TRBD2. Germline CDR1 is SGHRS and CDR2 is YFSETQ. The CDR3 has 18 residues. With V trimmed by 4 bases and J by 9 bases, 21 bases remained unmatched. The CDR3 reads CASSPQGRSSAGVSEQFF. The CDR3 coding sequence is TGCGCCAGCAGCCCTCAGGGGCGCTCCTCAGCGGGAGTCAGTGAGCAGTTCTTC.

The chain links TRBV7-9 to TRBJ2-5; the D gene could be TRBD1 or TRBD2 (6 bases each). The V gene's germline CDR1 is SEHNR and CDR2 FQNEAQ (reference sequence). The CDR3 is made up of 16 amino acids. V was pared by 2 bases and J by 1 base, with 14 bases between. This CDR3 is CASSLTLWGAQETQYF. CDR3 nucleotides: TGTGCCAGCAGCTTAACCCTTTGGGGGGCCCAAGAGACCCAGTACTTC. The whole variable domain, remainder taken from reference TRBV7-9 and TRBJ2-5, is DTGVSQNPRHKITKRGQNVTFRCDPISEHNRLYWYRQTLGQGPEFLTYFQNEAQLEKSRLLSDRFSAERPKGSFSTLEIQRTEQGDSAMYLCASSLTLWGAQETQYFGPGTRLLVL.

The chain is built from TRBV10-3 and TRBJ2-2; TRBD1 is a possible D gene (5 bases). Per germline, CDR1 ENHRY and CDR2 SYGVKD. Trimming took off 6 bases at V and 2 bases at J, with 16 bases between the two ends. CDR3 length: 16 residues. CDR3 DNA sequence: TGTGCCATCAGGTCCCAGGGCCTTATAAACACCGGGGAGCTGTTTTTT. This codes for CAIRSQGLINTGELFF.

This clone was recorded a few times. The CDR3 spells CSGRVTDTQYF. The DNA for the CDR3 is TGCAGCGGACGGGTCACAGATACGCAGTATTTT. This chain joins TRBV29-1 and TRBJ2-3; unclear D gene. Germline V gene sequence: CDR1 SQVTM, CDR2 ANQGSEA. V was cut by 7 bases and J by 2 bases, with 7 bases left in between. The CDR3 extends over 11 amino acids.

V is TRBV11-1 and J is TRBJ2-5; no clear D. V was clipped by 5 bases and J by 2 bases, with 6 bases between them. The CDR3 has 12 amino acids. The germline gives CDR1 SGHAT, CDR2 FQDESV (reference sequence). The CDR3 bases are TGTGCCAGCAGCCCCGCACAAGAGACCCAGTACTTC. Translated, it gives CASSPAQETQYF.

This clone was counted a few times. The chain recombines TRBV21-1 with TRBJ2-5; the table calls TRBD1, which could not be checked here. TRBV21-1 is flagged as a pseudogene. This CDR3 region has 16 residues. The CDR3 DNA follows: TGTGCCAGCAGCAAAGCGCTTTGCAGGGAACAAGAGACCCAGTACTTC. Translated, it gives CASSKALCREQETQYF.